This T cell receptor (beta chain) was found in a study of shared clonotypes between healthy human individuals. General study findings and limits: Some clonotypes were shared by all four sorted-subset donors, while others were not shared. The non-shared ones had lower generation probabilities than the shared ones.

Deep-level running was used for the assay. Authors' methods: Junction-only sequences without quality scores came from ImmunoSEQ, so filtering differed. Clones were read by immunoSEQ multiplex PCR, and TCRdb kept only the in-frame ones, dropping some. V and J calls and clone size are copied from that table; D and trimming were computed from the DNA. The sample lists 2,500,000 or so clones, around nine tenths occurring once. Worth noting for this clone: As yet, its antigen is unknown.

The sample taken for sequencing was naive CD4+ T cells sorted from blood. This sample's subset: CD45RA+ positively selected. The sequence was collected from a man younger than 35 in good health.

The CDR3 DNA follows: TGTGCCAGCTCACCACTTTCTAGCGGGAGAGGGGAGACCCAGTACTTC. It codes for CASSPLSSGRGETQYF. This chain uses TRBV18 with TRBJ2-5; 10 bases agree with TRBD2. V shed 1 base, J shed 5 bases, and the junction held 7 bases outside the gene matches. CDR1 is KGHSH and CDR2 is LQKENI in the germline V gene. This CDR3 region has 16 residues.